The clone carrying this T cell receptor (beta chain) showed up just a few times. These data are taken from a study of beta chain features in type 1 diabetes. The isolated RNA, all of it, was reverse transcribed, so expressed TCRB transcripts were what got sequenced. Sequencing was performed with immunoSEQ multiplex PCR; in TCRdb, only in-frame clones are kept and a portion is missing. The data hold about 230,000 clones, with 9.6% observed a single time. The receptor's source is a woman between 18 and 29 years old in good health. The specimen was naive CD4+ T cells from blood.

The CDR3 bases are TGTGCCAGCGAGGGGCGGGAGTTCACAGATACGCAGTATTTT. Protein sequence: CASEGREFTDTQYF. The chain uses TRBV2 and TRBJ2-3; 7 bases align to TRBD2. Germline lookup yields CDR1 SNHLY and CDR2 FYNNEI. V lost 8 bases to trimming and J lost 2 bases; unmatched junction nucleotides: 7. There are 14 residues in the CDR3.